This TCR beta chain was found in a study of cytomegalovirus exposure and HLA in healthy donors (dated by TCRdb to 2017 to 2019). In terms of the full investigation: According to an earlier analysis of 587 of the donors, about 180 million T cells yielded some 110 million unique TCR beta sequences and approximately 300 Gb of sequence data. Roughly 300 gigabases of sequencing data and approximately 85 million unique TCR sequences were included in an early release covering about 620 HLA-typed donors. Of the roughly 410 genotyped donors, approximately 81% were placed in the genetic ancestry cluster associated with self-reported Caucasian donors. The study was designed to test whether signatures of past pathogen exposure could be identified by cataloging public T cell receptors. The T cell repertoires of around 670 subjects were profiled by immunosequencing and related to cytomegalovirus serostatus. Along with the approximately 620-subject first cohort, a separate validation cohort of about 110 different subjects was used. To predict cytomegalovirus infection status, the study brought together high-throughput TCR immunosequencing, statistical association of individual TCRs with disease status, and machine learning. To study patterns of TCR occurrence, a later analysis re-analyzed previously published TCR beta repertoires from 666 donors and added high-resolution HLA genotyping. The later analysis used no new phenotypic data to find candidate immune exposures, relying instead on TCR beta sequences and their occurrence across donors. In an earlier analysis of around 540 of the donors, high-throughput TCR beta sequencing was used to judge whether each TCR beta V gene segment behaved as functional or pseudogenic. Donor age, sex, ethnicity and CMV serostatus were collected together with the repertoire data. A later genetic analysis took genome-wide SNP genotypes for about 55% of the roughly 700 donors and used that subset as a discovery cohort. All discovery cohort repertoires had been generated using a single sequencing platform. Both class I and class II loci were covered by HLA typing, at four-digit resolution. Typing coverage varied by locus: about 620-640 donors for A, B, C, DRB1 and DQB1; approximately 500 for DQA1; over 600 for DPA1; approximately 470 for DPB1. About five DR-DQ haplotypes were treated as single units for association and clustering because of strong linkage in the cohort. Among about 400 genotyped donors of the cohort, an average of around 220,000 unique TCR beta nucleotide sequences was sequenced per donor, of which about 18% were non-productive. Results the study describes overall, beyond this receptor: Because HLA typing was missing for some donors at each locus, association tests included only the typed subset. Only TCR beta chains were sequenced in this cohort, and the absence of alpha or paired-chain data limited detectable features. A further reported finding was that TCR beta sequences accurately predicted the HLA-A and HLA-B alleles for most subjects in the first cohort. At a false discovery rate of 0.05, a later analysis linked some 18,000 TCR beta sequences to specific HLA alleles. A later analysis reported that several top co-occurrence clusters appeared linked to parvovirus B19, influenza, CMV and Epstein-Barr virus. Cytomegalovirus status was reported to be diagnosed by the classifier with high specificity and sensitivity in both the original and validation cohorts. A later genetic analysis associated a missense DCLRE1C variant with V-gene and J-gene trimming of TCR beta chains, and an independent cohort replicated the association. Because counts were too low, more than 15 rarely observed V segments, including chromosome 9 orphons, were left out of the earlier analysis of 587 of the donors. Immune exposure information for the cohort was limited to CMV serostatus. According to a later analysis, TCR association rates differed among HLA loci, with DRB1 alleles showing the most associated TCRs and HLA-C alleles showing the fewest. In a later analysis, HLA-associated TCR beta chains were found to be more clonally expanded and to have lower generation probabilities than equally common non-associated chains. The presence/absence analyses assumed that sequencing depth was roughly uniform across donors, and that assumption may not be true. Strong co-occurrence of HLA alleles, especially DR and DQ, made assigning TCR associations to individual alleles difficult. A later genetic analysis reported fewer N-insertions in productive TCRs among donors in an Asian-associated ancestry cluster than the approximately 670-donor mean. Some IMGT-functional V segments, including TRBV6-2 and TRBV6-3, could not be distinguished by the 87-base-pair reads and were therefore excluded. The authors suggested that the approach could potentially be generalized to other disease states and immunological phenotypes. Linkage disequilibrium might explain the correlated functional status among segregating V segments, but an unknown experimental factor could not be excluded. In vitro tests confirmed that a few of the cytomegalovirus-associated TCR beta chains recognize cytomegalovirus antigens. The study listed 164 TCR beta chains as associated with cytomegalovirus. In an earlier analysis of fewer than 750 of the donors, most TCR beta V segments were observed in productive rearrangements about 87% or about 30% of the time, broadly matching IMGT annotations. According to a later analysis, most CMV-associated TCR beta chains appeared to be HLA-restricted, and the HLA associations seemed to be driven largely by CMV exposure. A cluster of highly shared sequence variants was judged likely to be a technical artifact of the sequencing pipeline. While some public TCRs were present in many individuals, most TCR sequences turned up only very rarely across donors.

In total, roughly 710 healthy bone marrow donors made up the cohort. At the time of sampling, every cohort member was nominally healthy, though immune exposures that went unrecorded were likely present. The donor was CMV seronegative and was included in the group of around 320 seronegative cohort members. Every donor gave a peripheral blood sample, and the peripheral blood mononuclear cells from that sample were used for TCR beta sequencing. The Qiagen DNeasy Blood Extraction Kit was used to extract genomic DNA from the blood cell samples. CDR1 and CDR2 are read off the germline V gene as SGHRS and YFSETQ. Trimming leaves V shorter by 7 bases and J shorter by 5 bases, with the junction holding 11 bases beyond the gene matches. The CDR3 contains 15 residues, cysteine and phenylalanine counted. The retained sequence is limited to the CDR3, 45 bases, with the frame set at the first base. Library method: the immunoSEQ multiplex PCR assay. For the multiplex PCR, a mixture combining 60 forward primers for TCR Vbeta segments and 13 reverse primers for TCR Jbeta segments was used. The CDR3 region of rearranged TCR beta genes was amplified from genomic DNA with a multiplex PCR assay. Amplified TCR beta libraries were sequenced as 87-base-pair reads on the Illumina HiSeq System. On the authors' methods: A later analysis counted approximately 76 million unique TCR beta chains across the 670 or so repertoires, and about 10 million of these chains were shared by at least two donors. Raw reads were error-corrected and collapsed into unique sequences by a nearest-neighbor algorithm in which closely related sequences were merged to remove PCR and sequencing errors. V, D and J gene segments were assigned by aligning CDR3 sequences to IMGT reference sequences. For a sequence to be retained, a match of at least six nucleotides to both a V gene segment and a J gene segment was required. Rearrangements were classified as productive when the CDR3 lacked stop codons and remained in frame with V and J, and all other rearrangements were classified as non-productive. Following IMGT convention, CDR3 was defined as the stretch from the second conserved V-encoded cysteine to the conserved J-encoded phenylalanine. The earlier analysis of about 570 of the donors excluded any sequence lacking an unambiguous match to a single V gene segment. In an earlier analysis of a few hundred of the donors, V segments were called functional above 56.7% productive rearrangements and were called segregating when the between-donor standard deviation exceeded 5%. To diagnose cytomegalovirus status from the catalog of TCR beta chain sequences, a statistical classification framework was built. In a later analysis, TCR nucleotide sequences were compared against IMGT/GENE-DB human TR gene sequences so that V and J genes could be assigned. A later analysis assigned CDR3 sequences and most-parsimonious VDJ recombination scenarios with the TCRdist pipeline. In a later analysis, each TCR beta chain was defined by its CDR3 amino acid sequence together with its V-gene family, and reads without a unique V-gene family were excluded. As a way to deal with suspected cross-contamination and a sequencing artifact, a later analysis dropped 450 to 600 nucleotide sequences that were highly shared and had low generation probability. In a later analysis, a clonal expansion index for each public chain was calculated from normalized within-repertoire ranks of inferred template counts. In a later analysis, generation probabilities were computed using a VDJ recombination model fitted to out-of-frame rearrangements, and the results were checked against IGoR. In a later analysis, TCR-TCR, TCR-HLA and TCR-CMV co-occurrence was scored with hypergeometric tests, and a repertoire-size bias correction was applied to TCR pairs. In a later analysis, false discovery rates were estimated by permuting HLA or CMV assignments 20 times. In a later analysis, co-occurring TCRs were grouped with DBSCAN, and TCRdist sequence similarity was added when clustering was performed within HLA-allele-positive subsets. Repertoires with fewer than 30,000 or more than 120,000 public chains, plus five repertoires with anomalous nucleotide sharing, were excluded from co-occurrence clustering. The clones in this table, taken by TCRdb from immuneACCESS, are in-frame only. Not every clone is retained; where verified, under half of the shortfall comes from an unresolved V gene, and the cause of the rest is unknown. V, J and clone size reflect that table, while D and trimming were determined from the DNA. The sample table records roughly 280,000 clones; around two thirds of these occur just once. Under 3% of the sample is held by the ten biggest clonotypes.

Concerning this clone: Its antigen is not yet known. Nothing much larger sits one base from this clone, and base qualities are not available.

The chain joins TRBV5-1 to TRBJ2-3; 9 central bases correspond to TRBD2. The sequence came from a female donor in good health and CMV-seronegative. The sample taken for sequencing was PBMCs. CDR3 loop: CASRGIAGVGDTQYF. The DNA reads TGCGCCAGCCGGGGGATAGCGGGAGTGGGAGATACGCAGTATTTT. The full variable domain, with segments outside the CDR3 supplied by the reference TRBV5-1 and TRBJ2-3 proteins, appears as KAGVTQTPRYLIKTRGQQVTLSCSPISGHRSVSWYQQTPGQGLQFLFEYFSETQRNKGNFPGRFSGRQFSNSRSEMNVSTLELGDSALYLCASRGIAGVGDTQYFGPGTRLTVL.